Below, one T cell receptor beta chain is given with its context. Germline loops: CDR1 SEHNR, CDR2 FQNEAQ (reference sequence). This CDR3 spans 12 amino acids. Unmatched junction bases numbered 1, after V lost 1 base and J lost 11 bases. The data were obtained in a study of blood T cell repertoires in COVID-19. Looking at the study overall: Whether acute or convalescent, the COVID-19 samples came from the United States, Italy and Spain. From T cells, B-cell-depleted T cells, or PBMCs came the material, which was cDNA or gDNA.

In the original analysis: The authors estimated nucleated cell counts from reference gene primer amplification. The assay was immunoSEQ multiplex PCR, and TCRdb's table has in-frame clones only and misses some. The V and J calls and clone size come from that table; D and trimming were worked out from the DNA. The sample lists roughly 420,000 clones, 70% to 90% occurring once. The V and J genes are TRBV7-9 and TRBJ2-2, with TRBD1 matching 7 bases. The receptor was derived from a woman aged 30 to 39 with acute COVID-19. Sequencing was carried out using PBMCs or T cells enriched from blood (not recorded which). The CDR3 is CASSLGQGELFF. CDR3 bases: TGTGCCAGCAGCTTAGGACAGGGTGAGCTGTTTTTT.